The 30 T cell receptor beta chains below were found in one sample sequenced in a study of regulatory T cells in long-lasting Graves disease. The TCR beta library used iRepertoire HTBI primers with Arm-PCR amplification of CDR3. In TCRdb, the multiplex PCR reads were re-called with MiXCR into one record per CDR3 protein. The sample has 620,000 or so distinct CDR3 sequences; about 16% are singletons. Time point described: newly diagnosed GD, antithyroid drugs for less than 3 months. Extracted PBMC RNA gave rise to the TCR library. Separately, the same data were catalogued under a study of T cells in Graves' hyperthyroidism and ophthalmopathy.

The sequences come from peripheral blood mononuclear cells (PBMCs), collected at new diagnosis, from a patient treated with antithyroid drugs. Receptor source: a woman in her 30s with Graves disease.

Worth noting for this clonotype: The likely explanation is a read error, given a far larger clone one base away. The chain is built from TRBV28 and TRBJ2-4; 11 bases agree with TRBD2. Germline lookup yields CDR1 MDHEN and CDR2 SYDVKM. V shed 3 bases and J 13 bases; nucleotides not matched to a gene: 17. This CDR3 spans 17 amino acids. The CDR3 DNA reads TGTGCCAGCAGTTTCCATAGCGGGAGGGATATCTACAATGAGCAGTACTTC. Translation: CASSFHSGRDIYNEQYF.

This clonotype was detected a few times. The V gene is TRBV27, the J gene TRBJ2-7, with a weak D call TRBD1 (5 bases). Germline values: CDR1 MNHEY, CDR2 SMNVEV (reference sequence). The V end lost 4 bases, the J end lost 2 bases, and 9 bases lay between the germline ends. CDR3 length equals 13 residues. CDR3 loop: CASSSDTTYEQYF. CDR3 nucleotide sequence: TGTGCCAGCAGTTCGGACACGACCTACGAGCAGTACTTC.

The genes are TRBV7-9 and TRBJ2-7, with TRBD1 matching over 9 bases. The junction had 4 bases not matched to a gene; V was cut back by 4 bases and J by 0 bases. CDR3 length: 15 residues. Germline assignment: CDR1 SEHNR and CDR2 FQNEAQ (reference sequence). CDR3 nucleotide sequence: TGTGCCAGCAGCTGGACAGGGGCCTTCTCCTACGAGCAGTACTTC. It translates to CASSWTGAFSYEQYF.

CDR3 DNA sequence: TGTGCCAGCAGCCACCAACAGGGCTGGGCGGGGGAGCAGTACTTC. This encodes CASSHQQGWAGEQYF. This chain joins TRBV14 and TRBJ2-7, with D perhaps TRBD1 or TRBD2 (6 bases each). The CDR3 has 15 amino acids. The V end lost 3 bases, the J end lost 7 bases, and 19 bases lay between the germline ends. Germline V lookup: CDR1 SGHDN, CDR2 FVKESK.

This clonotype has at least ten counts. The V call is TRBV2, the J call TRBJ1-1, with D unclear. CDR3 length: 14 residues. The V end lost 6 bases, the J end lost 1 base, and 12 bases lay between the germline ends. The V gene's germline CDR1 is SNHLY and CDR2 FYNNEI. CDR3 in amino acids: CASRVGEGNTEAFF. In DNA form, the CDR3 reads TGTGCCAGCAGGGTCGGGGAAGGGAACACTGAAGCTTTCTTT. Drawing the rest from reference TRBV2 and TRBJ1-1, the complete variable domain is EPEVTQTPSHQVTQMGQEVILRCVPISNHLYFYWYRQILGQKVEFLVSFYNNEISEKSEIFDDQFSVERPDGSNFTLKIRSTKLEDSAMYFCASRVGEGNTEAFFGQGTRLTVV.

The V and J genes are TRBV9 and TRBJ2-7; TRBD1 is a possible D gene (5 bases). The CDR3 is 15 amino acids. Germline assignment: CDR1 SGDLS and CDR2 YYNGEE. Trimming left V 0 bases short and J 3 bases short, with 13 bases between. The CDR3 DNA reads TGTGCCAGCAGCGTAGAAGGGCAGGGCAACTACGAGCAGTACTTC. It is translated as CASSVEGQGNYEQYF.

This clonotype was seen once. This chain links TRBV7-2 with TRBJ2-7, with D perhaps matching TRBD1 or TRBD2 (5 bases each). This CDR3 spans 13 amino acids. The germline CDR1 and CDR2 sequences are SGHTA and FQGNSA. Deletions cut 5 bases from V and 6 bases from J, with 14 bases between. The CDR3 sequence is CASSRPGTLEQYF. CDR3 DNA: TGTGCCAGCAGCCGACCTGGGACCCTCGAGCAGTACTTC.

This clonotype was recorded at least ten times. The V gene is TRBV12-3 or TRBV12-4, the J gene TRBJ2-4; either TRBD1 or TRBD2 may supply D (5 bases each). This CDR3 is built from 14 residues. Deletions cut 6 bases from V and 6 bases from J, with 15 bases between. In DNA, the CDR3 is TGTGCCAGCAGAAAGAGGGACCAAACAAACATTCAGTACTTC. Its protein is CASRKRDQTNIQYF.

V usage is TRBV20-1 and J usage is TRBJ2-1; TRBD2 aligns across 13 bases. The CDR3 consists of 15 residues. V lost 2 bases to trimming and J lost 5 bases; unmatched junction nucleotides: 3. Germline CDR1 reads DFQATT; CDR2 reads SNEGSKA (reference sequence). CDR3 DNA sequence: TGCAGTGCTAGATCCGGGACTAGCGGGGACAATGAGCAGTTCTTC. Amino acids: CSARSGTSGDNEQFF.

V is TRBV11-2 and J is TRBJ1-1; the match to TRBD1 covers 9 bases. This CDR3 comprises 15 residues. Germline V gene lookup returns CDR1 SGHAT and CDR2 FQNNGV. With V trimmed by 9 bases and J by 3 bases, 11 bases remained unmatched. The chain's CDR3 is CASTIGTGKDTEAFF. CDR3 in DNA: TGTGCCAGTACGATCGGGACAGGGAAAGACACTGAAGCTTTCTTT. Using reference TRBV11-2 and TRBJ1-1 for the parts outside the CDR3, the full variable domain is EAGVAQSPRYKIIEKRQSVAFWCNPISGHATLYWYQQILGQGPKLLIQFQNNGVVDDSQLPKDRFSAERLKGVDSTLKIQPAKLEDSAVYLCASTIGTGKDTEAFFGQGTRLTVV.

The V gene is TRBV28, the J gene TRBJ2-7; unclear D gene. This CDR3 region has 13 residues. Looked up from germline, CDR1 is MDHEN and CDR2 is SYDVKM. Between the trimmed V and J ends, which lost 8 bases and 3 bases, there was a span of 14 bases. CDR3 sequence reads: CASSPNRNYEQYF. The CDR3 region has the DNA TGTGCCAGCTCACCTAACCGGAACTACGAGCAGTACTTC.

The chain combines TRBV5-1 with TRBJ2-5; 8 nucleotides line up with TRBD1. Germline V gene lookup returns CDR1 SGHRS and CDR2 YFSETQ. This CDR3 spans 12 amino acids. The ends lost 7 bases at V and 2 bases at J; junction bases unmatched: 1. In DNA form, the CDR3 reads TGCGCCAGCGGACAGGGTCAAGAGACCCAGTACTTC. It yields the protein CASGQGQETQYF.

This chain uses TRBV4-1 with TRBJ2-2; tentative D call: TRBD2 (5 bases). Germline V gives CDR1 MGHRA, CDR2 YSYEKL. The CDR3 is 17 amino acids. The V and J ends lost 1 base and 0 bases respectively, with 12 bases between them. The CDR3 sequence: CASSQGRATTNTGELFF. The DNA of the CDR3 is TGCGCCAGCAGCCAAGGTCGGGCGACTACGAACACCGGGGAGCTGTTTTTT.

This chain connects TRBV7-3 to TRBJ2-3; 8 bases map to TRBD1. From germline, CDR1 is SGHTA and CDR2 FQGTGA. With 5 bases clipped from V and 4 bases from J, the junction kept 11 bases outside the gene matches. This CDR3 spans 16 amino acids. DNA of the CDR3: TGTGCCAGCAGCCTAGGACAGGGTAATTTTGCAGATACGCAGTATTTT. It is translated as CASSLGQGNFADTQYF.

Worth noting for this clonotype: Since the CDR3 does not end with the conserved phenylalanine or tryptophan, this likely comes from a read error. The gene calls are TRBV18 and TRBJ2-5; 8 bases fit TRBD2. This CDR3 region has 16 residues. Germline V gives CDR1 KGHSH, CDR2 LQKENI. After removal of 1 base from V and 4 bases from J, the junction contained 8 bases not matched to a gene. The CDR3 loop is CASSPLFREGRETQYS. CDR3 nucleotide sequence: TGTGCCAGCTCACCACTGTTTCGGGAGGGTCGAGAGACCCAGTACTCC.

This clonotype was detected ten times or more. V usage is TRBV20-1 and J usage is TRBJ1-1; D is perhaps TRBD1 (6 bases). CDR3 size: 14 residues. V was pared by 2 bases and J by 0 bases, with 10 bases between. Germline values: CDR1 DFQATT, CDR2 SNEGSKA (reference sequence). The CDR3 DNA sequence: TGCAGTGCTAGAAAGACAGGAGTGAACACTGAAGCTTTCTTT. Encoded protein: CSARKTGVNTEAFF.

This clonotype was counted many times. CDR3 in DNA: TGTGCCAGCAGTGGTGGACAGGGAGGTTATGATGAGCAGTTCTTC. Its translation is CASSGGQGGYDEQFF. This sequence joins TRBV2 and TRBJ2-1; TRBD1 agrees at 8 bases. CDR3 length: 15 amino acids. J lost 8 bases, V lost 4 bases, and 10 bases had no gene match. Germline CDR1 reads SNHLY; CDR2 reads FYNNEI.

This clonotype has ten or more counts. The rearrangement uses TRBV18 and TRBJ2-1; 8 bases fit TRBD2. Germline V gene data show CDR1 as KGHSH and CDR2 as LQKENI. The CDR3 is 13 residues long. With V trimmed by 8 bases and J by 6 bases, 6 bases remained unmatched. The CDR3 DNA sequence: TGTGCCAGCAGTTACGGGGGGGGCAATGAGCAGTTCTTC. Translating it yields CASSYGGGNEQFF.

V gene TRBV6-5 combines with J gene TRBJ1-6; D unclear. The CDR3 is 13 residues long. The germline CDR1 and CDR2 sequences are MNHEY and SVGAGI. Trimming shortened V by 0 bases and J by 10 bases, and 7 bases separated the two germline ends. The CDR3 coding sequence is TGTGCCAGCAGTTACTCGGGAGACTCACCCCTCCACTTT. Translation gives CASSYSGDSPLHF.

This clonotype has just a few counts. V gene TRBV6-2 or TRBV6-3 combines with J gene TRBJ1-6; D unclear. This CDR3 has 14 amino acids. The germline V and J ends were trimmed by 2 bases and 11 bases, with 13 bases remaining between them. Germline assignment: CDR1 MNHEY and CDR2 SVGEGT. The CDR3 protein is CASSYVAGSPPLHF. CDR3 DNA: TGTGCCAGCAGTTACGTCGCCGGGAGTCCACCCCTCCACTTT.

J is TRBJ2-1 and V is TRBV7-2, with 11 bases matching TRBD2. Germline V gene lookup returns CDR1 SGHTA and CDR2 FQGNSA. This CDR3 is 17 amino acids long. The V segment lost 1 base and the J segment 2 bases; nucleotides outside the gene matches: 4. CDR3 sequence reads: CASSLELAGVAYNEQFF. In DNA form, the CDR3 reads TGTGCCAGCAGCTTAGAACTAGCGGGAGTCGCCTACAATGAGCAGTTCTTC.

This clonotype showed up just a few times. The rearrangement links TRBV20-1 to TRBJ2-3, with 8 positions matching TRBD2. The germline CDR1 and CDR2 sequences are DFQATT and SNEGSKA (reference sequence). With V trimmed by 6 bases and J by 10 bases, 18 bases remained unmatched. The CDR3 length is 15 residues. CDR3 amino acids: CSAIPGTTSGGAQYF. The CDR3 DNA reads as TGCAGTGCAATTCCCGGGACTACCTCCGGGGGGGCGCAGTATTTT.

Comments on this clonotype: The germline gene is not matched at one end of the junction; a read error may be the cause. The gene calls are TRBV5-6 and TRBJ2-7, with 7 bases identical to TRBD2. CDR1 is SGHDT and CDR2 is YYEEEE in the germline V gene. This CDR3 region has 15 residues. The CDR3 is CASSLGELASSEQYF. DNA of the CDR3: TGTGCCAGCAGCTTGGGTGAACTAGCGTCCTCCGAGCAGTACTTC. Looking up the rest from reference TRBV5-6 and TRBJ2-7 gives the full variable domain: DAGVTQSPTHLIKTRGQQVTLRCSPKSGHDTVSWYQQALGQGPQFIFQYYEEEERQRGNFPDRFSGHQFPNYSSELNVNALLLGDSALYLCASSLGELASSEQYFGPGTRLTVT.

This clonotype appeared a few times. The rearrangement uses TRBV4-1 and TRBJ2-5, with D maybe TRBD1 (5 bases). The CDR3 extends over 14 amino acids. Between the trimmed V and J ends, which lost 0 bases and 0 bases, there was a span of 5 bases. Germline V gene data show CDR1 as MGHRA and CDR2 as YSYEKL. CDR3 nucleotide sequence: TGCGCCAGCAGCCAAGAGGACAACCAAGAGACCCAGTACTTC. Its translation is CASSQEDNQETQYF.

The CDR3 coding sequence is TGTGCCAGCAGTCTCCGGGGACAGGGGATCGCCAAGCCCCAGCATTTT. It codes for CASSLRGQGIAKPQHF. The chain has TRBV27 and TRBJ1-5, with TRBD1 matching 10 bases. The CDR3 totals 16 residues. Germline values: CDR1 MNHEY, CDR2 SMNVEV (reference sequence). V was pared by 5 bases and J by 8 bases, with 12 bases of the junction left unmatched.

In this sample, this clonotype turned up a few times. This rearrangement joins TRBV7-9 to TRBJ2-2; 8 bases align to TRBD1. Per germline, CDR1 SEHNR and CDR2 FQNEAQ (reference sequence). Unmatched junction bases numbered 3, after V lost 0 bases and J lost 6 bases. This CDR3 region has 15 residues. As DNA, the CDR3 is TGTGCCAGCAGCTTAGCCCAGGGGGCCGCCGGGGAGCTGTTTTTT. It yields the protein CASSLAQGAAGELFF.

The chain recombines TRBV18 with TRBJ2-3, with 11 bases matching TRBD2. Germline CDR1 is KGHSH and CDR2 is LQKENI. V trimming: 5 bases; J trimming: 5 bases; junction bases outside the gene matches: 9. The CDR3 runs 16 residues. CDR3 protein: CASSLLAGAFKDTQYF. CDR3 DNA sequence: TGTGCCAGCTCATTACTAGCGGGAGCGTTTAAAGATACGCAGTATTTT.

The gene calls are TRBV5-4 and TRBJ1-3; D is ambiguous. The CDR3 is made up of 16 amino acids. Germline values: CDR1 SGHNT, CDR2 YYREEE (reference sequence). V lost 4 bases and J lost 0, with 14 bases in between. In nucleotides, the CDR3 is TGTGCCAGCAGCCTCACTGGAATTTCCTCTGGAAACACCATATATTTT. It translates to CASSLTGISSGNTIYF.

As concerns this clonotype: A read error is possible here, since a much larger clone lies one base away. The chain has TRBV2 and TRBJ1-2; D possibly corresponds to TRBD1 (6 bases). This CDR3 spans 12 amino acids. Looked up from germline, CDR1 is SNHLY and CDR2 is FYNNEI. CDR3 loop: CASISQGSGCTF. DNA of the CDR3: TGTGCCAGTATATCACAGGGAAGTGGCTGCACCTTC. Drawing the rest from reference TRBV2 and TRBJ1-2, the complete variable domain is EPEVTQTPSHQVTQMGQEVILRCVPISNHLYFYWYRQILGQKVEFLVSFYNNEISEKSEIFDDQFSVERPDGSNFTLKIRSTKLEDSAMYFCASISQGSGCTFGSGTRLTVV.

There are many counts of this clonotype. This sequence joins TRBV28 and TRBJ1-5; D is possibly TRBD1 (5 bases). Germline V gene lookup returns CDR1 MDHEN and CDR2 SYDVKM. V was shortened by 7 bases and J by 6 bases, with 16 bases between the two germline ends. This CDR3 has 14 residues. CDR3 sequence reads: CASMGPGKGQPQHF. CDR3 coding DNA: TGTGCCAGCATGGGACCAGGGAAGGGTCAGCCCCAGCATTTT.